The 14 T cell receptor beta chains presented below share a single source sample, sequenced in a study of post-analysis software for immune sequencing data. Study-wide results and caveats: Elevated frequency relative to controls characterized roughly 5 TRBV segments in patients, TRBV5-6, TRBV5-1 and TRBV20-1 among them.

Prepared TCR beta cDNA libraries contained unique molecular identifiers. From the PCR reads, TCRdb called clonotypes with MiXCR, one entry per CDR3 protein. The data show some 500,000 distinct CDR3 sequences, 45% seen once. Their antigen targets remain unknown. Sequenced sample: blood. The receptor set was obtained from a girl aged 10 to 17 with multiple sclerosis.

V is TRBV7-9 and J is TRBJ2-7, with D unclear. Germline values: CDR1 SEHNR, CDR2 FQNEAQ (reference sequence). The CDR3 has 12 amino acids. Trimming shortened V by 4 bases and J by 2 bases, and 6 bases separated the two germline ends. The chain's CDR3 is CASSSQTYEQYF. The CDR3 DNA follows: TGTGCCAGCAGCTCCCAGACCTACGAGCAGTACTTC. The full variable domain, its missing parts supplied by reference TRBV7-9 and TRBJ2-7, is DTGVSQNPRHKITKRGQNVTFRCDPISEHNRLYWYRQTLGQGPEFLTYFQNEAQLEKSRLLSDRFSAERPKGSFSTLEIQRTEQGDSAMYLCASSSQTYEQYFGPGTRLTVT.

This chain uses TRBV4-2 with TRBJ2-7; 7 positions agree with TRBD2. The CDR3 loop spans 15 amino acids. V lost 0 bases and J lost 5; bases outside the gene matches: 7. The V gene's germline CDR1 is LGHNA and CDR2 YNFKEQ. The CDR3 DNA sequence: TGTGCCAGCAGCCAAGAGAGTGGTCTAGCGGACGAGCAGTACTTC. Its translation is CASSQESGLADEQYF.

This clonotype was detected a few times. V and J are TRBV10-3 and TRBJ2-3, with 8 bases lining up with TRBD1. V lost 5 bases to trimming and J lost 2 bases; unmatched junction nucleotides: 18. CDR1 ENHRY and CDR2 SYGVKD come from the germline V gene. This CDR3 comprises 19 residues. The CDR3 region has the DNA TGTGCCATCAGTCTAGCAAAAGCCCGACAGGGGTCCCACACAGATACGCAGTATTTT. Residues: CAISLAKARQGSHTDTQYF.

The genes are TRBV3-1 and TRBJ2-7; tentative D call: TRBD2 (6 bases). The J call may be incorrect, as the DNA end agrees better with TRBJ2-5. Germline V gene data show CDR1 as LGHDT and CDR2 as YNNKEL (reference sequence). There are 16 residues in the CDR3. The CDR3 protein is CASSPGGVGLEETQYF. The CDR3 DNA follows: TGTGCCAGCAGCCCCGGCGGGGTAGGGTTGGAAGAGACCCAGTACTTC.

In its sample, this clonotype was seen a few times. CDR3 coding DNA: TGTGCCAGCAGCGCCGGACGGAGCTACGAGCAGTACTTC. It codes for CASSAGRSYEQYF. The chain joins TRBV25-1 to TRBJ2-7; D remains unclear. Germline lookup yields CDR1 MGHDK and CDR2 SYGVNS. This CDR3 region has 13 residues. V dropped 6 bases and J dropped 3 bases, with 12 bases sitting between them.

The chain links TRBV12-3 or TRBV12-4 to TRBJ2-7; 8 bases are shared with TRBD1. This CDR3 is built from 14 residues. J was trimmed by 3 bases and V by 6 bases; bases with no gene match: 7. The CDR3 nucleotides read TGTGCCAGCAGACCGGGACAGGCCAACTACGAGCAGTACTTC. Its protein is CASRPGQANYEQYF.

J is TRBJ2-1 and V is TRBV11-2; 14 nucleotides match TRBD2. The CDR3 runs to 16 residues. Germline CDR1 reads SGHAT; CDR2 reads FQNNGV. V was pared by 2 bases and J by 9 bases, with 6 bases of the junction left unmatched. Here the CDR3 DNA reads TGTGCCAGCAGCTTACCGGGACTAGCGGGAGTCACTGAGCAGTTCTTC. Encoded protein: CASSLPGLAGVTEQFF. The entire variable domain, with the rest obtained from reference TRBV11-2 and TRBJ2-1, is as follows: EAGVAQSPRYKIIEKRQSVAFWCNPISGHATLYWYQQILGQGPKLLIQFQNNGVVDDSQLPKDRFSAERLKGVDSTLKIQPAKLEDSAVYLCASSLPGLAGVTEQFFGPGTRLTVL.

Worth noting for this clonotype: This may stem from a read error, because a much larger clone lies one nucleotide away. The chain carries TRBV7-6 and TRBJ2-7; D remains unclear. In germline, CDR1 is SGHVS, CDR2 FNYEAQ. This CDR3 has 15 amino acids. V was cut by 0 bases and J by 2 bases, with 11 bases left in between. CDR3 sequence: CASSLAHRGTYEQYV. In DNA, the CDR3 is TGTGCCAGCAGCTTAGCCCACCGAGGAACCTACGAGCAGTACGTC.

Many counts were recorded for this clonotype. The CDR3 DNA reads TGTGCCAGCAGTCCCCGTGGCTCCTACGAGCAGTACTTC. Its protein product is CASSPRGSYEQYF. The V and J genes are TRBV7-9 and TRBJ2-7, with D uncertain. Germline V gene lookup returns CDR1 SEHNR and CDR2 FQNEAQ (reference sequence). The V end lost 6 bases, the J end lost 0 bases, and 9 bases lay between the germline ends. This CDR3 region has 13 residues.

This rearrangement joins TRBV7-8 to TRBJ2-5; TRBD1 agrees at 9 bases. V gave up 3 bases and J gave up 3 bases; unmatched junction bases: 5. The CDR3 totals 15 residues. The germline V gene encodes CDR1 SGHVS and CDR2 FQNEAQ. CDR3 bases: TGTGCCAGCAGCTTTTGGGACAGGGAGGAAGAGACCCAGTACTTC. This translates into CASSFWDREEETQYF.

The chain is built from TRBV7-2 and TRBJ2-1; 10 bases are shared with TRBD2. CDR3 length: 18 residues. Germline CDR1 is SGHTA and CDR2 is FQGNSA. J lost 6 bases, V lost 3 bases, and 14 bases had no gene match. CDR3 in DNA: TGTGCCAGCAGCTTGGGGGATCCGGGACTAGCGTGGGGCAATGAGCAGTTCTTC. This gives the protein CASSLGDPGLAWGNEQFF.

The chain has TRBV11-2 and TRBJ2-4; TRBD1 is a possible D gene (5 bases). The J call is uncertain, as TRBJ2-7 better fits the DNA end. CDR1 SGHAT and CDR2 FQNNGV come from the germline V gene. CDR3 length: 13 residues. This CDR3 is CASSASGNYEQYF. DNA of the CDR3: TGTGCCAGCAGCGCTTCAGGGAACTACGAGCAGTACTTC.

CDR3 sequence: CASSAGQGHSPLHF. The CDR3 nucleotides are TGTGCCAGCAGCGCCGGACAGGGCCATTCACCCCTCCACTTT. The V and J genes are TRBV9 and TRBJ1-6; 8 nucleotides match TRBD1. The CDR3 spans 14 residues. Germline-derived CDR1 and CDR2 are SGDLS and YYNGEE. The J segment lost 8 bases and the V segment lost 3 bases, leaving 4 bases of the junction unmatched.

This chain joins TRBV30 and TRBJ2-7; D uncertain. The CDR3 sequence is 13 residues long. Trimming took 2 bases from V and 2 from J, leaving 10 bases between them. Germline V gene sequence: CDR1 GTSNPN, CDR2 SVGIG (reference sequence). This chain's CDR3 is CAWSSVAPYEQYF. The CDR3 nucleotides are TGTGCCTGGAGTTCTGTTGCTCCCTACGAGCAGTACTTC.